Below are 27 T cell receptor beta chains sequenced from a single sample in a study of blood T cell repertoires in COVID-19. Sequenced by immunoSEQ multiplex PCR; TCRdb stores in-frame clones only, minus some. Altogether 110,000 or so clones are present, 75% to 90% being singletons, with the ten largest covering roughly 8.2%. Sequencing was carried out using peripheral blood. The receptor source for this set is a human donor in a cohort sampled during active COVID-19.

Only a few counts were recorded for this clone. The V call is TRBV11-3, the J call TRBJ2-3; D gene ambiguous. This CDR3 contains 15 residues. Trimming stripped 8 bases from V and 1 base from J, with 16 bases between. Per the germline V gene, CDR1 is SGHNT and CDR2 is YENEEA. The CDR3 loop reads CASAPEDRGTDTQYF. In nucleotides, the CDR3 is TGTGCCAGCGCCCCCGAAGACCGGGGCACAGATACGCAGTATTTT.

The chain links TRBV29-1 to TRBJ2-7, with 12 bases identical to TRBD2. The CDR3 runs to 15 residues. With 5 bases clipped from V and 5 bases from J, the junction kept 10 bases outside the gene matches. Germline V gene data show CDR1 as SQVTM and CDR2 as ANQGSEA. The CDR3 region is CSVSPLAGGRNEQYF. CDR3 nucleotide sequence: TGCAGCGTTTCCCCTCTAGCGGGAGGGAGAAACGAGCAGTACTTC.

This clone was seen just once. The V call is TRBV5-4, the J call TRBJ2-7, with 7 bases aligning to TRBD2. V shed 4 bases and J 1 base; nucleotides not matched to a gene: 5. CDR1 and CDR2 from the germline V gene are SGHNT and YYREEE (reference sequence). This CDR3 has 14 residues. CDR3 bases: TGTGCCAGCAGCCTGAGCGGGACTTCCTACGAGCAGTACTTC. This codes for CASSLSGTSYEQYF.

The chain recombines TRBV6-2 or TRBV6-3 with TRBJ1-5, with D possibly matching TRBD1 (5 bases). Between the trimmed V and J ends, which lost 5 bases and 5 bases, there was a span of 10 bases. Germline V CDR1 and CDR2: MNHEY, SVGEGT. CDR3 size: 13 residues. CDR3 in DNA: TGTGCCAGCAGTGTACGGGGGGATCAGCCCCAGCATTTT. Residues: CASSVRGDQPQHF.

The rearrangement links TRBV29-1 to TRBJ1-2; D remains unclear. Deletions cut 3 bases from V and 5 bases from J, with 7 bases between. The CDR3 is 11 residues long. Germline V lookup: CDR1 SQVTM, CDR2 ANQGSEA. The CDR3 here is CSVEYNYGYTF. The CDR3 DNA is TGCAGCGTTGAGTACAATTATGGCTACACCTTC.

The chain couples TRBV5-1 to TRBJ1-2; D is undetermined. Germline assignment: CDR1 SGHRS and CDR2 YFSETQ. CDR3 size: 16 residues. Between the trimmed V and J ends, which lost 1 base and 7 bases, there was a span of 20 bases. In DNA form, the CDR3 reads TGCGCCAGCAGCTTGAGGTCCGGAGAAGGTCGTGGTGGCTACACCTTC. Protein sequence: CASSLRSGEGRGGYTF. The complete variable domain, with remaining parts taken from reference TRBV5-1 and TRBJ1-2, reads KAGVTQTPRYLIKTRGQQVTLSCSPISGHRSVSWYQQTPGQGLQFLFEYFSETQRNKGNFPGRFSGRQFSNSRSEMNVSTLELGDSALYLCASSLRSGEGRGGYTFGSGTRLTVV.

The sample holds a few counts of this clone. This chain uses TRBV27 with TRBJ2-1; 11 bases are a match to TRBD2. Germline V gene sequence: CDR1 MNHEY, CDR2 SMNVEV (reference sequence). The CDR3 is 15 amino acids. With V trimmed by 6 bases and J by 7 bases, 8 bases remained unmatched. Written as DNA, the CDR3 is TGTGCCAGCAGACAAAATAGCGGGAGGGTGAATGAGCAGTTCTTC. Protein sequence: CASRQNSGRVNEQFF.

The V and J genes are TRBV5-4 and TRBJ2-7, with 9 bases that match TRBD1. V was clipped by 3 bases and J by 6 bases; unmatched bases: 7. In germline, CDR1 is SGHNT, CDR2 YYREEE (reference sequence). CDR3 length equals 14 residues. DNA for the CDR3: TGTGCCAGCAGCTACCGGGACAGGGAACTCGAGCAGTACTTC. Translated, it gives CASSYRDRELEQYF.

The gene calls are TRBV6-5 and TRBJ1-1; TRBD1 might be the D (5 bases). V dropped 0 bases and J dropped 1 base, with 12 bases sitting between them. The germline V gene has CDR1 MNHEY and CDR2 SVGAGI. The CDR3 extends over 16 amino acids. The CDR3 region has the DNA TGTGCCAGCAGTTACTCGAAGGGGCTTCCGAACACTGAAGCTTTCTTT. Its protein product is CASSYSKGLPNTEAFF.

This rearrangement joins TRBV30 to TRBJ1-6; 8 bases line up with TRBD1. CDR1 is GTSNPN and CDR2 is SVGIG in the germline V gene (reference sequence). V dropped 3 bases and J dropped 3; count of bases not matched to a gene: 10. The CDR3 consists of 17 residues. In DNA, the CDR3 is TGTGCCTGGAGAGTAACCGGGACAGGAAACTATAATTCACCCCTCCACTTT. It translates to CAWRVTGTGNYNSPLHF.

This clone was recorded once. The chain is built from TRBV19 and TRBJ1-5; a weak D match, TRBD1 (5 bases). With 8 bases removed from V and 6 bases from J, the gap between germline ends came to 17 bases. Germline-derived CDR1 and CDR2 are LNHDA and SQIVND (reference sequence). The CDR3 spans 14 residues. CDR3 region: CASSLDSFGQPQHF. DNA of the CDR3: TGTGCCAGTTCCTTAGACAGTTTCGGTCAGCCCCAGCATTTT.

This chain links TRBV21-1 with TRBJ2-7; the tabulated D call, TRBD2, remains unverified against the DNA. TRBV21-1 is a pseudogene segment. The CDR3 is made up of 15 amino acids. The CDR3 protein is CASSIGLADSYEQYF. Here the CDR3 DNA reads TGTGCCAGCAGCATTGGACTAGCGGACTCCTACGAGCAGTACTTC.

This chain connects TRBV11-2 to TRBJ2-5; TRBD2 might be the D (5 bases). The CDR3 runs 15 residues. V shed 9 bases and J shed 0 bases, with 17 bases lying between them. Germline-derived CDR1 and CDR2 are SGHAT and FQNNGV. In DNA, the CDR3 is TGTGCCAGTCTCCTAGGAGGAGCCAACCAAGAGACCCAGTACTTC. Translating it yields CASLLGGANQETQYF.

The rearrangement joins TRBV18 to TRBJ2-7; 7 nucleotides align to TRBD2. The CDR3 is 15 amino acids. Unmatched junction bases numbered 6, after V lost 1 base and J lost 3 bases. Germline values: CDR1 KGHSH, CDR2 LQKENI. The CDR3 DNA reads TGTGCCAGCTCACCACTCGGGACGGGAGGCTACGAGCAGTACTTC. It codes for CASSPLGTGGYEQYF.

The chain employs TRBV2 and TRBJ1-2; a possible D gene is TRBD1 (5 bases). V was pared by 7 bases and J by 2 bases, with 14 bases between. This CDR3 is 14 amino acids long. Germline CDR1 is SNHLY and CDR2 is FYNNEI. This CDR3 is CASISDSFNYGYTF. The CDR3 nucleotides are TGTGCCAGCATTAGTGACAGCTTCAACTATGGCTACACCTTC.

The chain joins TRBV9 to TRBJ1-1; 7 bases fit TRBD1. This CDR3 contains 17 residues. V shed 4 bases and J 4 bases; nucleotides not matched to a gene: 16. The germline V gene has CDR1 SGDLS and CDR2 YYNGEE. In DNA form, the CDR3 reads TGTGCCAGCAGCCCTGGGACAGACCTTGCGGGGTCCACTGAAGCTTTCTTT. Protein product: CASSPGTDLAGSTEAFF.

The chain is built from TRBV5-1 and TRBJ1-6, with D tentatively TRBD1 (6 bases). The CDR3 consists of 16 residues. Germline V gene data show CDR1 as SGHRS and CDR2 as YFSETQ. Trimming pared 2 bases from V and 8 bases from J, leaving 17 bases between. DNA of the CDR3: TGCGCCAGCAGCTTTGGTGGCGCTACAGGGTATTCACCCCTCCACTTT. It encodes CASSFGGATGYSPLHF.

The chain uses TRBV18 and TRBJ1-1; a possible D gene is TRBD1 (5 bases). CDR1 and CDR2 from the germline V gene are KGHSH and LQKENI. The germline V and J ends were trimmed by 4 bases and 4 bases, with 10 bases remaining between them. CDR3 size: 13 residues. CDR3 sequence: CASSLQGGTEAFF. The CDR3 coding sequence is TGTGCCAGCTCACTTCAGGGAGGCACTGAAGCTTTCTTT.

The gene calls are TRBV7-9 and TRBJ1-1; D remains ambiguous. The CDR3 contains 14 residues. CDR1 SEHNR and CDR2 FQNEAQ come from the germline V gene (reference sequence). The V end lost 4 bases, the J end lost 2 bases, and 11 bases lay between the germline ends. The CDR3 reads CASSSEQPNTEAFF. The CDR3 region has the DNA TGTGCCAGCAGCTCCGAACAACCTAACACTGAAGCTTTCTTT.

The chain employs TRBV24-1 and TRBJ2-7; D is perhaps TRBD1 (6 bases). V was pared by 9 bases and J by 2 bases, with 19 bases between. The CDR3 is made up of 15 amino acids. Germline V gene data show CDR1 as KGHDR and CDR2 as SFDVKD. The CDR3 bases are TGTGCCACCGCTACTGGGGGCTCACCGCCCTACGAGCAGTACTTC. It specifies CATATGGSPPYEQYF.

The V gene is TRBV14, the J gene TRBJ2-1; 7 positions match TRBD2. Germline V gives CDR1 SGHDN, CDR2 FVKESK. The CDR3 consists of 16 residues. The trim removed 4 bases at V and 8 bases at J, leaving 14 bases unmatched. The CDR3 is CASSPKFGGSQYEQFF. In DNA form, the CDR3 reads TGTGCCAGCAGCCCTAAGTTCGGGGGGTCCCAGTATGAGCAGTTCTTC.

This chain connects TRBV15 to TRBJ1-2, with D uncertain. Per germline, CDR1 LNHNV and CDR2 YYDKDF (reference sequence). The germline V and J ends were trimmed by 0 bases and 2 bases, with 13 bases remaining between them. The CDR3 is 16 amino acids. The CDR3 here is CATSRERDYGNYGYTF. The CDR3, as DNA: TGTGCCACCAGCAGAGAGAGGGATTATGGGAACTATGGCTACACCTTC.

The chain combines TRBV7-3 with TRBJ2-7; 8 bases agree with TRBD1. V was clipped by 5 bases and J by 2 bases; unmatched bases: 8. This CDR3 has 15 amino acids. CDR1 and CDR2 from the germline V gene are SGHTA and FQGTGA. CDR3 region: CASSTGQGFPYEQYF. Written as DNA, the CDR3 is TGTGCCAGCAGCACCGGACAGGGATTCCCCTACGAGCAGTACTTC.

CDR3 DNA sequence: TGTGCCAGCAGCTTAGTAGGCAATCAGCCCCAGCATTTT. Encoded protein: CASSLVGNQPQHF. The chain links TRBV11-2 to TRBJ1-5, with D unresolved. Germline CDR1 is SGHAT and CDR2 is FQNNGV. CDR3 size: 13 residues. Trimming pared 1 base from V and 2 bases from J, leaving 3 bases between. Full variable domain (outside the CDR3, taken from reference TRBV11-2 and TRBJ1-5): EAGVAQSPRYKIIEKRQSVAFWCNPISGHATLYWYQQILGQGPKLLIQFQNNGVVDDSQLPKDRFSAERLKGVDSTLKIQPAKLEDSAVYLCASSLVGNQPQHFGDGTRLSIL.

V usage is TRBV21-1 and J usage is TRBJ2-2; TRBD2 is taken as the D call from the table, unchecked against the DNA. TRBV21-1 is tagged as a pseudogene. This CDR3 region has 18 residues. CDR3 nucleotide sequence: TGTGCCAGCAGCAACGGGAGGATCAGCGGGAGTGCTACCGGGGAGCTGTTTTTT. Translated: CASSNGRISGSATGELFF.

V and J are TRBV21-1 and TRBJ2-7; no check of the table's D call, TRBD2, against the DNA was made. TRBV21-1 is a pseudogene segment. This CDR3 is 15 amino acids long. Here the CDR3 reads CASSKAGTSDYEQYF. The CDR3 nucleotides are TGTGCCAGCAGCAAAGCGGGGACTAGCGACTACGAGCAGTACTTC.

The gene calls are TRBV7-6 and TRBJ1-2; a possible D gene is TRBD1 (5 bases). Trimming stripped 5 bases from V and 2 bases from J, with 15 bases between. The CDR3 has 15 amino acids. Germline V gene data show CDR1 as SGHVS and CDR2 as FNYEAQ. The CDR3 DNA sequence: TGTGCCAGCAGCACAAACCTCGGGGGAAACTATGGCTACACCTTC. It codes for CASSTNLGGNYGYTF.